In its sample, the clone carrying this T cell receptor beta chain was seen a few times. Its antigen is undetermined. The CDR3 sequence is 17 residues long. In germline, CDR1 is MNHEY, CDR2 SVGEGT. The V gene end was trimmed by 0 bases and the J gene end by 4 bases; junction bases not matched to a gene: 6. The data derive from a study of response to subunit inactivated influenza vaccine. Overall study results and limits: Few new T cells, the authors suggested, are recruited by each seasonal influenza vaccination.

TCRdb passed the RT-PCR reads through MiXCR, listing each CDR3 protein once. This table has about 700,000 distinct CDR3 sequences, approximately 15% appearing once. This TCR was sampled from a man aged 45-65 years who received an inactivated influenza vaccine. The source material was PBMCs from blood, sampled less than 15 days before vaccination. The V call is TRBV6-2 or TRBV6-3, the J call TRBJ2-6; 7 bases map to TRBD1. CDR3 sequence: CASSYSSTGFGANVLTF. The CDR3, as DNA: TGTGCCAGCAGTTACTCCTCGACAGGGTTCGGGGCCAACGTCCTGACTTTC.